The clone carrying this T cell receptor (beta chain) appeared many times. This record belongs to a study of blood T cell repertoires in COVID-19. As handled by the study authors: Nucleated cell number was recorded as an estimate derived from reference gene primer amplification. Sequencing used immunoSEQ multiplex PCR; TCRdb keeps in-frame clones, though not all of them. V and J calls plus clone size are reproduced from that table; the DNA served to infer D and trimming. The sample has 150,000 or so clones, around 83% seen once. V lost 1 base, J lost 3 bases, and 10 bases lay in between. Germline V gene sequence: CDR1 SGDLS, CDR2 YYNGEE. The CDR3 runs 14 residues.

The source of this sequence is a human donor in a cohort sampled during active COVID-19. Sequenced material: peripheral blood. This rearrangement joins TRBV9 to TRBJ1-1, with a possible D match to TRBD1 (5 bases). The CDR3, as DNA: TGTGCCAGCAGCGTATCCTGGGGCTACACTGAAGCTTTCTTT. Protein sequence: CASSVSWGYTEAFF. Filled out from reference TRBV9 and TRBJ1-1, the complete variable domain reads DSGVTQTPKHLITATGQRVTLRCSPRSGDLSVYWYQQSLDQGLQFLIQYYNGEERAKGNILERFSAQQFPDLHSELNLSSLELGDSALYFCASSVSWGYTEAFFGQGTRLTVV.